This T cell receptor (beta chain) was identified in a study of regulatory T cells in long-lasting Graves disease. The germline CDR1 and CDR2 sequences are SNHLY and FYNNEI. The V end was cut by 8 bases, the J end by 10 bases, with 21 bases between. The CDR3 runs 15 residues. TCR beta libraries were built with iRepertoire HTBI primers and Arm-PCR of CDR3 regions. MiXCR, run by TCRdb on the multiplex PCR reads, gives a single entry per CDR3 protein. This repertoire shows 620,000 or so distinct CDR3 sequences, about 16% found once; its top ten account for 18%. Time point: newly diagnosed GD, antithyroid drugs for less than 3 months. PBMC RNA was the source of the TCR library. The sample was also reused in another study, on T cells in Graves' hyperthyroidism and ophthalmopathy.

The sequence was collected from a woman in her twenties or thirties with Graves disease. Sequenced here: peripheral blood mononuclear cells (PBMCs), sampled at new diagnosis, from a patient treated with antithyroid drugs. V usage is TRBV2 and J usage is TRBJ1-6; D perhaps matches TRBD1 (6 bases). The CDR3 protein is CASGILQGDGSPLHF. CDR3 sequence (DNA): TGTGCCAGCGGGATCTTACAGGGTGACGGGTCACCCCTCCACTTT. Combining the CDR3 with reference TRBV2 and TRBJ1-6 gives the whole variable domain EPEVTQTPSHQVTQMGQEVILRCVPISNHLYFYWYRQILGQKVEFLVSFYNNEISEKSEIFDDQFSVERPDGSNFTLKIRSTKLEDSAMYFCASGILQGDGSPLHFGNGTRLTVT.